The next 28 T cell receptor beta chains were all read from a single sample in a study of blood T cells in healthy people across ages. A sample-barcoded 5' primer and a J-beta primer mix were used in a second PCR of roughly 6 to 12 cycles. TCRdb called the 5' RACE reads again in MiXCR, with one record for every CDR3 protein. The sample has 630,000 or so distinct CDR3 sequences, under 30% seen once. The material sequenced was blood. These receptors all come from a woman at least 80 years old in good health.

Ten or more counts support this clonotype. CDR3: CASSQDRLNNQPQHF. The CDR3 DNA is TGCGCCAGCAGCCAAGATAGGCTCAACAATCAGCCCCAGCATTTT. The chain is built from TRBV4-3 and TRBJ1-5; no clear D. Looked up from germline, CDR1 is LGHNA and CDR2 is YSLEER. Deletions cut 0 bases from V and 3 bases from J, with 9 bases between. CDR3 length: 15 amino acids.

V is TRBV6-2 or TRBV6-3 and J is TRBJ1-1; weak D call: TRBD1 (5 bases). The V and J ends lost 7 bases and 0 bases respectively, with 12 bases between them. Germline CDR1 and CDR2: MNHEY and SVGEGT. The CDR3 contains 14 residues. This CDR3 reads CASKPTGMNTEAFF. CDR3 DNA sequence: TGTGCCAGCAAACCCACAGGCATGAACACTGAAGCTTTCTTT.

The table lists this clonotype with many counts. This chain connects TRBV20-1 to TRBJ1-2; 8 bases map to TRBD1. J gave up 6 bases and V 0 bases, and 6 bases lay outside the gene matches. Per germline, CDR1 DFQATT and CDR2 SNEGSKA (reference sequence). This CDR3 region has 14 residues. The CDR3, as DNA: TGCAGTGCTAGAGAGACAGGGGCGGTGAATGGCTACACCTTC. This translates into CSARETGAVNGYTF.

This sequence joins TRBV6-2 or TRBV6-3 and TRBJ2-1, with D uncertain. The J call is doubtful: the DNA matches TRBJ2-7 better. The length of the CDR3 is 17 residues. CDR1 is MNHEY and CDR2 is SVGEGT in the germline V gene. The CDR3 sequence is CASSPDPLFQAYNEQYF. DNA for the CDR3: TGTGCCAGCAGTCCCGATCCACTATTCCAGGCCTACAATGAGCAGTACTTC.

The chain links TRBV9 to TRBJ2-7; 8 bases align to TRBD2. CDR3 size: 15 residues. After removal of 3 bases from V and 7 bases from J, the junction contained 12 bases not matched to a gene. Germline V gives CDR1 SGDLS, CDR2 YYNGEE. CDR3 sequence: CASSGGPGGYNEQYF. For the CDR3, the DNA is TGTGCCAGCAGCGGAGGGCCGGGGGGGTACAATGAGCAGTACTTC.

The rearrangement links TRBV6-1 to TRBJ2-3; D perhaps matches TRBD2 (5 bases). The CDR3 has 14 residues. The germline V and J ends were trimmed by 7 bases and 4 bases, with 15 bases remaining between them. Germline CDR1 reads MNHNS; CDR2 reads SASEGT. DNA of the CDR3: TGTGCCAGCACTCTAGGTCCCGGGGCAGATACGCAGTATTTT. Its translation: CASTLGPGADTQYF.

The gene calls are TRBV12-3 or TRBV12-4 and TRBJ1-1, with D perhaps TRBD1 (5 bases). This CDR3 is built from 12 residues. Trimming removed 2 bases at V and 13 bases at J, with 14 bases between. CDR3 protein: CASSLSGLRGFF. CDR3 sequence (DNA): TGTGCCAGCAGTTTATCAGGGTTGAGGGGTTTCTTT.

This clonotype was seen at least ten times. This sequence joins TRBV27 and TRBJ2-4, with D possibly matching TRBD2 (6 bases). The germline V and J ends were trimmed by 6 bases and 5 bases, with 11 bases remaining between them. The CDR3 runs 13 residues. The germline gives CDR1 MNHEY, CDR2 SMNVEV (reference sequence). The CDR3 protein is CASSYGGQNIQYF. The CDR3 coding sequence is TGTGCCAGCAGCTACGGAGGGCAAAACATTCAGTACTTC.

There are a few counts of this clonotype. The genes are TRBV25-1 and TRBJ1-1; 7 nucleotides line up with TRBD1. J was trimmed by 0 bases and V by 4 bases; bases with no gene match: 5. Germline loops: CDR1 MGHDK, CDR2 SYGVNS. The CDR3 sequence is 15 residues long. CDR3 nucleotide sequence: TGTGCCAGCAGTGGACAGGGAAGCTTGAACACTGAAGCTTTCTTT. Translated, it gives CASSGQGSLNTEAFF.

The V call is TRBV6-2 or TRBV6-3, the J call TRBJ2-1; 11 bases align to TRBD2. This CDR3 contains 16 residues. J was trimmed by 7 bases and V by 0 bases; bases with no gene match: 5. From germline, CDR1 is MNHEY and CDR2 SVGEGT. The DNA for the CDR3 is TGTGCCAGCAGTTACTCCGGGACTAGCGGTGGAAATGAGCAGTTCTTC. Translation: CASSYSGTSGGNEQFF.

This clonotype was seen more than once but under ten times. CDR3 region: CSARDWRGQKEAFF. The CDR3 DNA reads TGCAGTGCTAGAGATTGGAGGGGGCAAAAGGAAGCTTTCTTT. The rearrangement uses TRBV20-1 and TRBJ1-1, with 7 bases that match TRBD1. Germline loops: CDR1 DFQATT, CDR2 SNEGSKA (reference sequence). V lost 0 bases and J lost 8; bases outside the gene matches: 9. This CDR3 contains 14 residues.

This sequence joins TRBV9 and TRBJ2-5, with D tentatively TRBD1 (6 bases). Germline CDR1 and CDR2: SGDLS and YYNGEE. Trimming pared 0 bases from V and 4 bases from J, leaving 10 bases between. The CDR3 length is 14 residues. The CDR3 reads CASSVGQGRETQYF. The CDR3 nucleotides read TGTGCCAGCAGCGTAGGGCAGGGGCGAGAGACCCAGTACTTC.

Remarks on this clonotype: A much larger clone differs from this one at a single base, so this may be a read error. This chain links TRBV6-5 with TRBJ1-6, with D unclear. From germline, CDR1 is MNHEY and CDR2 SVGAGI. The CDR3 covers 13 residues. The DNA of the CDR3 is TGTGCCAGCAGTTACAGGACCGATTCACCCTTCCACTTT. Amino acid sequence: CASSYRTDSPFHF.

V and J are TRBV6-5 and TRBJ1-1; D is uncertain. The CDR3 extends over 10 amino acids. The V end was cut by 6 bases, the J end by 6 bases, with 5 bases between. Germline CDR1 reads MNHEY; CDR2 reads SVGAGI. CDR3 nucleotide sequence: TGTGCCAGCAGGTCACCTGAAGCTTTCTTT. It is translated as CASRSPEAFF.

The chain has TRBV5-1 and TRBJ2-3, with D possibly matching TRBD1 (5 bases). The CDR3 is 14 residues long. Germline lookup yields CDR1 SGHRS and CDR2 YFSETQ. V lost 0 bases and J lost 3, with 8 bases in between. CDR3 residues: CASSLVQATDTQYF. The DNA of the CDR3 is TGCGCCAGCAGCTTGGTACAGGCAACAGATACGCAGTATTTT.

This chain links TRBV7-9 with TRBJ2-1, with D perhaps given as TRBD1 or TRBD2 (5 bases each). V lost 5 bases, J lost 6 bases, and 14 bases lay in between. This CDR3 spans 14 amino acids. Germline-derived CDR1 and CDR2 are SEHNR and FQNEAQ (reference sequence). The CDR3 is CASSLQVRANEQFF. The CDR3 DNA follows: TGTGCCAGCAGCCTACAGGTGCGGGCCAATGAGCAGTTCTTC.

This clonotype appeared many times. The rearrangement joins TRBV6-6 to TRBJ1-5, with D possibly TRBD1 on 6 matching bases. This CDR3 contains 17 residues. V was shortened by 4 bases and J by 0 bases, with 16 bases between the two germline ends. Germline loops: CDR1 MNHNY, CDR2 SVGAGI (reference sequence). In nucleotides, the CDR3 is TGTGCCAGCAGTTCCCGGACAGTTCAAGATAGCAATCAGCCCCAGCATTTT. It encodes CASSSRTVQDSNQPQHF.

The chain carries TRBV18 and TRBJ1-1; D is unresolved. The CDR3 extends over 14 amino acids. Trimming shortened V by 3 bases and J by 1 base, and 9 bases separated the two germline ends. Germline values: CDR1 KGHSH, CDR2 LQKENI. CDR3 sequence: CASSPFRENTEAFF. In DNA, the CDR3 is TGTGCCAGCTCACCCTTCAGAGAGAACACTGAAGCTTTCTTT.

The V and J genes are TRBV30 and TRBJ1-5; D ambiguous. The V gene lost 0 bases and the J gene lost 5 bases, with 14 bases spanning the gap. This CDR3 comprises 15 residues. From germline, CDR1 is GTSNPN and CDR2 SVGIG (reference sequence). The CDR3 DNA sequence: TGTGCCTGGAGTGTTGGACGGTGGGCCGATCAGCCCCAGCATTTT. It translates to CAWSVGRWADQPQHF.

As for this clonotype: This may be a read error, as it is one base from a much larger clone. The chain links TRBV5-1 to TRBJ2-1; no clear D. The CDR3 has 14 residues. Germline V gene data show CDR1 as SGHRS and CDR2 as YFSETQ. The V and J ends lost 0 bases and 13 bases respectively, with 17 bases between them. DNA for the CDR3: TGCGCCAGCAGCTTGGGTTCGGCAGTAGAGACCCAGTTCTTC. Residues: CASSLGSAVETQFF.

This clonotype showed up many times. J is TRBJ2-1 and V is TRBV5-4; 7 nucleotides agree with TRBD2. The CDR3 has 16 amino acids. Unmatched junction bases numbered 5, after V lost 0 bases and J lost 2 bases. From germline, CDR1 is SGHNT and CDR2 YYREEE (reference sequence). The CDR3 nucleotides are TGTGCCAGCAGCTTGGATTCTGGGGGGGCCTACAATGAGCAGTTCTTC. It specifies CASSLDSGGAYNEQFF.

On this clonotype: This may come from a read error, since a much larger clone is one base off. The V call is TRBV5-1, the J call TRBJ2-1; D may match TRBD1 or TRBD2 (5 bases each). Germline V CDR1 and CDR2: SGHRS, YFSETQ. The CDR3 spans 15 residues. This CDR3 is CACSLGDRDLDEQFF. Here the CDR3 DNA reads TGCGCCTGCAGCCTGGGGGACCGGGACCTCGATGAGCAGTTCTTC.

This clonotype was counted between two and nine times. The CDR3 DNA follows: TGTGCCAGCAGCCCCAGCGGACTAGCGACCGCAGATACGCAGTATTTT. It encodes CASSPSGLATADTQYF. The chain employs TRBV5-6 and TRBJ2-3; TRBD2 matches at 9 bases. J lost 4 bases, V lost 4 bases, and 10 bases had no gene match. This CDR3 has 16 amino acids. CDR1 SGHDT and CDR2 YYEEEE come from the germline V gene.

Concerning this clonotype itself: A clone one base away is much larger, so this may be a read error. The chain is built from TRBV20-1 and TRBJ2-1, with TRBD2 identical over 8 bases. The germline V gene encodes CDR1 DFQATT and CDR2 SNEGSKA (reference sequence). This CDR3 spans 15 amino acids. Losses at the gene ends were 5 bases for V and 6 bases for J; bases not matched to a gene: 12. Here the CDR3 reads CSAPRQRGSFNEQFF. CDR3 sequence (DNA): TGCAGTGCTCCCCGACAGCGGGGGAGTTTCAATGAGCAGTTCTTC.

This clonotype was observed at least ten times. The chain joins TRBV7-2 to TRBJ2-1; 9 positions agree with TRBD2. The CDR3 contains 15 residues. CDR1 is SGHTA, CDR2 FQGNSA, per germline. Trimming at V came to 2 bases and at J to 8 bases, leaving 7 bases not matched to a gene. CDR3 loop: CASSLSLAGRDEQFF. The CDR3 region has the DNA TGTGCCAGCAGCTTAAGCCTAGCGGGGAGGGATGAGCAGTTCTTC.

The sample holds one count of this clonotype. A much larger clone is a single base away; this may be a read error. V usage is TRBV5-1 and J usage is TRBJ2-1; D possibly corresponds to TRBD2 (6 bases). The CDR3 has 14 residues. V was clipped by 3 bases and J by 13 bases, with 20 bases between them. The germline V gene has CDR1 SGHRS and CDR2 YFSETQ. This CDR3 is CASSWGTLGETQFF. In DNA, the CDR3 is TGCGCCAGCAGCTGGGGGACTCTGGGGGAGACCCAGTTCTTC.

The chain has TRBV30 and TRBJ1-2; D call uncertain. V gave up 1 base and J gave up 7 bases, with 16 bases separating them. The CDR3 sequence is 14 residues long. From germline, CDR1 is GTSNPN and CDR2 SVGIG (reference sequence). CDR3 nucleotide sequence: TGTGCCTGGAGTGAGGAGGGTCCTCCGGGTGGCTACACCTTC. Translated: CAWSEEGPPGGYTF.

This clonotype was seen more than once but under ten times. The junction does not match germline at one end; this may be a read error. V usage is TRBV6-2 or TRBV6-3 and J usage is TRBJ2-3; 7 nucleotides align to TRBD1. Germline V lookup: CDR1 MNHEY, CDR2 SVGEGT. The CDR3 totals 13 residues. The CDR3 region has the DNA TGTGCCGGCAGGCAGACAGGGACAGATACGCAGTATTTT. This encodes CAGRQTGTDTQYF.